This is a list of T cell receptor beta chains from one sample in a study of shared clonotypes between healthy human individuals. Assay used: immunoSEQ multiplex PCR; TCRdb lists only in-frame clones, some missing. The sample shows about 2.1 million clones, approximately 92% of them seen only once. The sequencing input was naive CD8+ T cells from PBMCs. All receptors come from a man aged 18 to 29 in good health. Some clones in this sample may be carry-over from other donors' samples. CDR3s include the opening cysteine and the closing phenylalanine or tryptophan. The D gene is left open where the match is weak. Clone size appears in some rows only: once, few, many, or a class for an expanded clone.

cdr3_nt: TGTGCCAGCAGCGGGACAGGGAAGAAGCGAGGCTACACCTTC
cdr3_aa: CASSGTGKKRGYTF
d_call: TRBD1
v_call: TRBV7-9
j_call: TRBJ1-2
clone_size: once

cdr3_nt: TGTGCCAGCAGCCGGGGAAGCGGCGGTCAGCCCCAGCATTTT
cdr3_aa: CASSRGSGGQPQHF
d_call: -
v_call: TRBV9
j_call: TRBJ1-5
clone_size: -

cdr3_nt: TGTGCCAGTAGTGGCACCCGGGACAGGGCCACCCTCTCTGGGGCCAACGTCCTGACTTTC
cdr3_aa: CASSGTRDRATLSGANVLTF
d_call: TRBD1
v_call: TRBV19
j_call: TRBJ2-6
clone_size: -

cdr3_nt: TGCGCCATCCAGACACAGCAAGAGACCCAGTACTTC
cdr3_aa: CAIQTQQETQYF
d_call: -
v_call: TRBV10-2
j_call: TRBJ2-5
clone_size: -

cdr3_nt: TGTGCCAGCAGCCTTAGTGTGCGAGGGGAGACCCAGTACTTC
cdr3_aa: CASSLSVRGETQYF
d_call: -
v_call: TRBV13
j_call: TRBJ2-5
clone_size: -

cdr3_nt: TGTGCCAGCAGCGTAGGACAGGGTGGAAACACCATATATTTT
cdr3_aa: CASSVGQGGNTIYF
d_call: TRBD1
v_call: TRBV9
j_call: TRBJ1-3
clone_size: -

cdr3_nt: TGTGCCAGCAGTTTTGGGGACGGGTACAATGAGCAGTTCTTC
cdr3_aa: CASSFGDGYNEQFF
d_call: -
v_call: TRBV28
j_call: TRBJ2-1
clone_size: -

cdr3_nt: TGTGCCAGCAGTTCCTTCTTGAACACTTACAATGAGCAGTTCTTC
cdr3_aa: CASSSFLNTYNEQFF
d_call: -
v_call: TRBV6-5
j_call: TRBJ2-1
clone_size: -

cdr3_nt: TGTGCCAGCAGTTTCCAGAATAATTCACCCCTCCACTTT
cdr3_aa: CASSFQNNSPLHF
d_call: -
v_call: TRBV6-5
j_call: TRBJ1-6
clone_size: -

cdr3_nt: TGCAGCGTTGAGGCGGACTGGCTAGCGGGAGGTGGGGCGTATAATGAGCAGTTCTTC
cdr3_aa: CSVEADWLAGGGAYNEQFF
d_call: TRBD2
v_call: TRBV29-1
j_call: TRBJ2-1
clone_size: once

cdr3_nt: TGTGCCAGCAGCTCTGGGACAGGGCCCGGGGAGCTGTTTTTT
cdr3_aa: CASSSGTGPGELFF
d_call: TRBD1
v_call: TRBV13
j_call: TRBJ2-2
clone_size: few

cdr3_nt: TGTGCCAGCGGGGTGGACGGGTGGGATGAGCAGTTCTTC
cdr3_aa: CASGVDGWDEQFF
d_call: -
v_call: TRBV27
j_call: TRBJ2-1
clone_size: -

cdr3_nt: TGCGCCAGCAGCTCCTCACCCGCCGGGTTCCCTGGGGGAGATGGCTACACCTTC
cdr3_aa: CASSSSPAGFPGGDGYTF
d_call: -
v_call: TRBV5-1
j_call: TRBJ1-2
clone_size: -

cdr3_nt: TGTGCCAGCAGCGGCGGGATGAACACTGAAGCTTTCTTT
cdr3_aa: CASSGGMNTEAFF
d_call: -
v_call: TRBV5-6
j_call: TRBJ1-1
clone_size: -

cdr3_nt: TGTGCCAGCAGCTTAGCTAGCGGGAGTTCCGAGCAGTACTTC
cdr3_aa: CASSLASGSSEQYF
d_call: TRBD2
v_call: TRBV7-2
j_call: TRBJ2-7
clone_size: once

cdr3_nt: TGCAGTGCTAGAGAGGGCTACGAGCAGTACTTC
cdr3_aa: CSAREGYEQYF
d_call: -
v_call: TRBV20-1
j_call: TRBJ2-7
clone_size: -

cdr3_nt: TGTGCCAGCAGCGGCGGGACACCGAGCGGGGAGCTGTTTTTT
cdr3_aa: CASSGGTPSGELFF
d_call: -
v_call: TRBV9
j_call: TRBJ2-2
clone_size: -

cdr3_nt: TGCAGCCCAACCGGGGCATACAATGAGCAGTTCTTC
cdr3_aa: CSPTGAYNEQFF
d_call: -
v_call: TRBV29-1
j_call: TRBJ2-1
clone_size: -

cdr3_nt: TGTGCCTGGGCCCCGGGCGCCCGCACAGATACGCAGTATTTT
cdr3_aa: CAWAPGARTDTQYF
d_call: -
v_call: TRBV30
j_call: TRBJ2-3
clone_size: -

cdr3_nt: TGCAGCGGGATACAGGGAGGGGAGCAGTACTTC
cdr3_aa: CSGIQGGEQYF
d_call: -
v_call: TRBV29-1
j_call: TRBJ2-7
clone_size: -

cdr3_nt: TGTGCCAGCAGCCTAGATACCGGGACAGGGGGCAACGAGCAGTACTTC
cdr3_aa: CASSLDTGTGGNEQYF
d_call: TRBD1
v_call: TRBV5-6
j_call: TRBJ2-7
clone_size: -

cdr3_nt: TGTGCCAGCAGCCCTAATGTCGGGACAGGGTTTCTTGCTGGAAACACCATATATTTT
cdr3_aa: CASSPNVGTGFLAGNTIYF
d_call: TRBD1
v_call: TRBV7-8
j_call: TRBJ1-3
clone_size: -

cdr3_nt: TGTGCCAGCAGCGACGCCCCTAGCGGAAGCTCCTACGAGCAGTACTTC
cdr3_aa: CASSDAPSGSSYEQYF
d_call: TRBD2
v_call: TRBV9
j_call: TRBJ2-7
clone_size: -

cdr3_nt: TGTGCCAGCATCCGGTCTGAGTCTTCGTACGAGCAGTACTTC
cdr3_aa: CASIRSESSYEQYF
d_call: -
v_call: TRBV2
j_call: TRBJ2-7
clone_size: -

cdr3_nt: TGTGCCAGCAGTTTATGGGCCAGGGGGGAGACCCAGTACTTC
cdr3_aa: CASSLWARGETQYF
d_call: TRBD1
v_call: TRBV27
j_call: TRBJ2-5
clone_size: once

cdr3_nt: TGTGCCAGCAGCGCCAGGACTAGCGGGAGAATGGGCACAGATACGCAGTATTTT
cdr3_aa: CASSARTSGRMGTDTQYF
d_call: TRBD2
v_call: TRBV9
j_call: TRBJ2-3
clone_size: -

cdr3_nt: TGTGCCAGCAGCATCAGACTAGCGGGACTCACAGATACGCAGTATTTT
cdr3_aa: CASSIRLAGLTDTQYF
d_call: TRBD2
v_call: TRBV5-5
j_call: TRBJ2-3
clone_size: -

cdr3_nt: TGTGCCAGCAGCTTAAGTGACAGGGGAGCCTACGAGCAGTACTTC
cdr3_aa: CASSLSDRGAYEQYF
d_call: TRBD1
v_call: TRBV13
j_call: TRBJ2-7
clone_size: -

cdr3_nt: TGTGCCAGCACCGGGACAGGGATTGGAGAGACCCAGTACTTC
cdr3_aa: CASTGTGIGETQYF
d_call: TRBD1
v_call: TRBV2
j_call: TRBJ2-5
clone_size: -

cdr3_nt: TGCGCCAGCAGCTTGGTGGGTGGAAACACTGAAGCTTTCTTT
cdr3_aa: CASSLVGGNTEAFF
d_call: -
v_call: TRBV5-1
j_call: TRBJ1-1
clone_size: -

cdr3_nt: TGTGCCAGCAGCCCTACAGGGGAACCCTACGAGCAGTACTTC
cdr3_aa: CASSPTGEPYEQYF
d_call: TRBD1
v_call: TRBV7-9
j_call: TRBJ2-7
clone_size: -

cdr3_nt: TGTGCCAGCAGCTATGGGACAGGGGGTAGCACAGATACGCAGTATTTT
cdr3_aa: CASSYGTGGSTDTQYF
d_call: TRBD1
v_call: TRBV7-6
j_call: TRBJ2-3
clone_size: -

cdr3_nt: TGTGCCACCAGCTTCAGAACTAGCGGGACCCGCTACGAGCAGTACTTC
cdr3_aa: CATSFRTSGTRYEQYF
d_call: TRBD2
v_call: TRBV15
j_call: TRBJ2-7
clone_size: once

cdr3_nt: TGTGCCAGCAGCTTATACAGGACAGGGAGGTTTAGCAATCAGCCCCAGCATTTT
cdr3_aa: CASSLYRTGRFSNQPQHF
d_call: TRBD1
v_call: TRBV7-6
j_call: TRBJ1-5
clone_size: once

cdr3_nt: TGTGCCAGCAGCCTAGGTCAGCCCCAGCATTTT
cdr3_aa: CASSLGQPQHF
d_call: -
v_call: TRBV28
j_call: TRBJ1-5
clone_size: -

cdr3_nt: TGTGCCAGGATATTTGAGGGCAATGAGCAGTTCTTC
cdr3_aa: CARIFEGNEQFF
d_call: -
v_call: TRBV13
j_call: TRBJ2-1
clone_size: once

cdr3_nt: TGTGCCAGCAGAGCAGGCCTAGCGGGAGAGGCGTCCGGGGAGCTGTTTTTT
cdr3_aa: CASRAGLAGEASGELFF
d_call: TRBD2
v_call: TRBV7-9
j_call: TRBJ2-2
clone_size: -

cdr3_nt: TGCGCCAGCAGCCACAGGGAGGGGAGCACTGAAGCTTTCTTT
cdr3_aa: CASSHREGSTEAFF
d_call: -
v_call: TRBV5-1
j_call: TRBJ1-1
clone_size: once

cdr3_nt: TGTGCCAGCAGCGTAAGGCCGTCTAGCGGGAGGGATATGGCATTCCACGAGCAGTACTTC
cdr3_aa: CASSVRPSSGRDMAFHEQYF
d_call: TRBD2
v_call: TRBV9
j_call: TRBJ2-7
clone_size: -